The entry that follows covers one T cell receptor (beta chain) sequence. Its antigen is undetermined. These data come from a study of cytomegalovirus exposure and HLA in healthy donors. About the study: Earlier findings included some 100 million unique TCR beta sequences obtained from about 179 million T cells. Points from the study as a whole: A missense DCLRE1C variant was associated with V- and J-gene trimming of TCR beta chains in a later analysis, and an independent cohort replicated the association. An observed cluster of highly shared sequence variants was recorded as a likely sequencing artifact. A later analysis reportedly identified an Asian-associated ancestry cluster as carrying fewer N-insertions than the 666-donor mean.

The primer mix had 60 Vbeta and 13 Jbeta primers. Assay: immunoSEQ multiplex PCR; the TCRdb copy retains only in-frame clones and omits some. This sample has some 87,000 clones; 65% to 85% occur once, and the top ten carry 22%. This sequence was found in a woman aged 40 to 55 in good health and CMV-seropositive. Input material: PBMCs.

The CDR3 region is CASSLATSGRDQETQYF. The CDR3 DNA reads TGTGCCAGCAGCTTAGCGACTAGCGGGAGGGATCAAGAGACCCAGTACTTC. This chain uses TRBV7-2 with TRBJ2-7; TRBD2 matches 14 bases. Matching the DNA end better, TRBJ2-5 makes the J call doubtful. CDR1 SGHTA and CDR2 FQGNSA come from the germline V gene. This CDR3 region has 17 residues.